A selection of T cell receptor beta chains follows, all from one sample in a study of T cells in localized non-small cell lung cancer. Sequencing was performed with immunoSEQ multiplex PCR; in TCRdb, only in-frame clones are kept and a portion is missing. The data contain approximately 1,100 clones, around a fifth of them singletons. Here the sequenced sample was normal lung tissue next to the tumor, taken before any cancer treatment. These receptor sequences come from a male donor aged 60 or over with stage II lung adenocarcinoma. Both conserved end residues are part of each CDR3. Each record gives: D gene, J gene, clone size, V gene, CDR3 DNA, CDR3 protein. A D gene is named only where the DNA matches it firmly. Clone size is not always given. Where it is, it says once, few, many or a class for expanded clones.

D gene: -; J gene: TRBJ2-4; clone size: -; V gene: TRBV19; CDR3 DNA: TGTGGGGGGGGCAGGGAAAACATTCAGTACTTC; CDR3 protein: CGGGRENIQYF
D gene: TRBD2; J gene: TRBJ2-5; clone size: -; V gene: TRBV19; CDR3 DNA: TGTGCCAGTAGTTCCGCGGGGGTACGGGAGACCCAGTACTTC; CDR3 protein: CASSSAGVRETQYF
D gene: -; J gene: TRBJ2-7; clone size: -; V gene: TRBV18; CDR3 DNA: TGTGCCAGCTCACCGAGTACACAATCCTACGAGCAGTACTTC; CDR3 protein: CASSPSTQSYEQYF
D gene: -; J gene: TRBJ1-6; clone size: -; V gene: TRBV19; CDR3 DNA: TGTGCCAGTAGTCCGAGCCCTTTTTTTATTACGTCCCTCCACTTT; CDR3 protein: CASSPSPFFITSLHF
D gene: -; J gene: TRBJ1-2; clone size: medium-sized; V gene: TRBV11-3; CDR3 DNA: TGTGCCAGCAGCTTACGACAGCAAAATTCCTATGGCTACACCTTC; CDR3 protein: CASSLRQQNSYGYTF
D gene: -; J gene: TRBJ1-1; clone size: few; V gene: TRBV6-8; CDR3 DNA: TGTGCCAGCAGTTACTCCGAACTGGACACTGAAGCTTTCTTT; CDR3 protein: CASSYSELDTEAFF
D gene: -; J gene: TRBJ1-2; clone size: medium-sized; V gene: TRBV6-8; CDR3 DNA: TGTGCCAGCAGGGAGTATAAGGACAGTAACTATGGCTACACCTTC; CDR3 protein: CASREYKDSNYGYTF
D gene: -; J gene: TRBJ2-7; clone size: -; V gene: TRBV14; CDR3 DNA: TGTGCCAGCAGCCCTTTCGAGGGGCGCGAGCAGTACTTC; CDR3 protein: CASSPFEGREQYF
D gene: TRBD2; J gene: TRBJ2-2; clone size: few; V gene: TRBV11-3; CDR3 DNA: TGTGCCAGCAGCCCCGCCCCCGGGACTAGCGGGGGGAAGGTCGGGGAGCTGTTTTTT; CDR3 protein: CASSPAPGTSGGKVGELFF
D gene: -; J gene: TRBJ2-2; clone size: medium-sized; V gene: TRBV6-1; CDR3 DNA: TGTGCCAGCAGTGAAGGTTTGAACACCGGGGAGCTGTTTTTT; CDR3 protein: CASSEGLNTGELFF
D gene: -; J gene: TRBJ2-1; clone size: -; V gene: TRBV6-8; CDR3 DNA: TGTGCCAGCCGGGTGGGCGACCCCATCAATGAGCAGTTCTTC; CDR3 protein: CASRVGDPINEQFF
D gene: -; J gene: TRBJ2-3; clone size: large; V gene: TRBV6-8; CDR3 DNA: TGTGCCAGCAGTATTCAGGGCCAAAGCACAGATACGCAGTATTTT; CDR3 protein: CASSIQGQSTDTQYF
D gene: TRBD1; J gene: TRBJ1-6; clone size: once; V gene: TRBV10-2; CDR3 DNA: TGCGCCAGCAGCGGACAGGGTGGCAATTCACCCCTCCACTTT; CDR3 protein: CASSGQGGNSPLHF
D gene: TRBD2; J gene: TRBJ2-1; clone size: medium-sized; V gene: TRBV2; CDR3 DNA: TGTGCCAGCAAGGGCGGGGGGGGATCGGATGAGCAGTTCTTC; CDR3 protein: CASKGGGGSDEQFF
D gene: -; J gene: TRBJ1-1; clone size: large; V gene: TRBV11-3; CDR3 DNA: TGTGCCAGCAGCTTAACAACGGAGAACACTGAAGCTTTCTTT; CDR3 protein: CASSLTTENTEAFF
D gene: -; J gene: TRBJ2-2; clone size: -; V gene: TRBV6-8; CDR3 DNA: TGTGCCAGCAGTTACTACGGGTCCGGGGAGCTGTTTTTT; CDR3 protein: CASSYYGSGELFF